The 25 T cell receptor beta chains given below trace back to one sample, sequenced in a study of response to subunit inactivated influenza vaccine. One entry per CDR3 protein, called by TCRdb with MiXCR from the RT-PCR reads. There are about 520,000 distinct CDR3 sequences in the sample; under 8.5% occur only once, and around 12% lies in the top ten. Sequenced material: PBMCs from blood, taken less than 30 months after vaccination. Source of these receptors: a man aged 50-75 years who received an inactivated influenza vaccine.

This clonotype occurred many times. This sequence joins TRBV5-1 and TRBJ2-6; no definite D call. The CDR3 runs 16 residues. The germline CDR1 and CDR2 sequences are SGHRS and YFSETQ. Trimming stripped 4 bases from V and 0 bases from J, with 11 bases between. CDR3 sequence reads: CASSPGFSSGANVLTF. The CDR3 bases are TGCGCCAGCAGCCCGGGTTTTTCCTCTGGGGCCAACGTCCTGACTTTC.

There are a few counts of this clonotype. This chain joins TRBV7-2 and TRBJ2-1; TRBD2 might be the D (5 bases). V shed 5 bases and J shed 9 bases, with 11 bases lying between them. CDR1 SGHTA and CDR2 FQGNSA come from the germline V gene. CDR3 size: 12 residues. CDR3 nucleotide sequence: TGTGCCAGCAGCCACCATGCGGGTGAGCAGTTCTTC. Its translation: CASSHHAGEQFF.

This clonotype was seen a few times. The chain recombines TRBV5-1 with TRBJ2-7; perhaps TRBD1 as D (6 bases). The CDR3 extends over 15 amino acids. The V end lost 4 bases, the J end lost 2 bases, and 16 bases lay between the germline ends. The germline CDR1 and CDR2 sequences are SGHRS and YFSETQ. CDR3 residues: CASSPDSSSPYEQYF. The CDR3 DNA reads TGCGCCAGCAGCCCGGACAGTTCCTCCCCCTACGAGCAGTACTTC.

This clonotype was recorded many times. The chain employs TRBV29-1 and TRBJ2-7, with D unclear. The V gene lost 4 bases and the J gene lost 2 bases, with 9 bases spanning the gap. Per germline, CDR1 SQVTM and CDR2 ANQGSEA. The CDR3 covers 12 residues. The CDR3 sequence is CSVGEYTYEQYF. The CDR3 DNA is TGCAGCGTTGGGGAATATACCTACGAGCAGTACTTC.

CDR3 sequence: CASSGGSGRPSSYEQYF. The CDR3 nucleotides read TGTGCCAGCAGTGGGGGTAGCGGGAGACCAAGCTCCTACGAGCAGTACTTC. The chain combines TRBV2 with TRBJ2-7, with 9 bases lining up with TRBD2. CDR3 length equals 17 residues. Germline CDR1 reads SNHLY; CDR2 reads FYNNEI. J gave up 0 bases and V 4 bases, and 10 bases lay outside the gene matches.

The chain carries TRBV6-1 and TRBJ2-7; tentatively, D is TRBD1 (6 bases). With 11 bases removed from V and 0 bases from J, the gap between germline ends came to 17 bases. The CDR3 has 14 amino acids. Germline V gene data show CDR1 as MNHNS and CDR2 as SASEGT. CDR3 residues: CAGSPQGISYEQYF. The CDR3 nucleotides are TGTGCCGGATCTCCACAGGGAATCTCCTACGAGCAGTACTTC.

This clonotype was recorded a few times. The genes are TRBV29-1 and TRBJ2-7, with TRBD2 identical over 8 bases. CDR3 length equals 11 residues. Germline-derived CDR1 and CDR2 are SQVTM and ANQGSEA. Trimming at V came to 7 bases and at J to 6 bases, leaving 5 bases not matched to a gene. CDR3 DNA: TGCAGCGCCGGGAGGGATAGCGAGCAGTACTTC. The encoded protein is CSAGRDSEQYF.

Here the CDR3 DNA reads TGTGCCAGCAGCCCCGGACTAGCGGGGGGGCGGTTATACAATGAGCAGTTCTTC. Amino acid sequence: CASSPGLAGGRLYNEQFF. This chain connects TRBV11-2 to TRBJ2-1; 15 bases are a match to TRBD2. Germline lookup yields CDR1 SGHAT and CDR2 FQNNGV. The CDR3 has 18 amino acids. V shed 5 bases and J 4 bases; nucleotides not matched to a gene: 9.

This chain uses TRBV12-3 or TRBV12-4 with TRBJ2-7, with 8 bases identical to TRBD2. CDR3 length: 13 residues. V lost 6 bases to trimming and J lost 8 bases; unmatched junction nucleotides: 9. The CDR3 sequence is CASRPTSGGKQYF. In DNA form, the CDR3 reads TGTGCCAGCAGACCTACTAGCGGAGGCAAGCAGTACTTC.

In its sample, this clonotype was seen many times. V gene TRBV7-2 combines with J gene TRBJ2-2, with no clear D. This CDR3 contains 14 residues. Germline values: CDR1 SGHTA, CDR2 FQGNSA. The V gene lost 5 bases and the J gene lost 6 bases, with 13 bases spanning the gap. The CDR3 protein is CASSPVLVAGELFF. As DNA, the CDR3 is TGTGCCAGCAGCCCGGTATTGGTCGCCGGGGAGCTGTTTTTT.

Ten or more counts support this clonotype. This chain links TRBV5-1 with TRBJ1-5; D is perhaps TRBD1 (5 bases). V shed 0 bases and J shed 4 bases, with 8 bases lying between them. The CDR3 runs to 14 residues. Germline V CDR1 and CDR2: SGHRS, YFSETQ. The CDR3 nucleotides read TGCGCCAGCAGCTTGGGAGGGGAGAATCAGCCCCAGCATTTT. Translated: CASSLGGENQPQHF. Variable domain in full (rest from reference TRBV5-1 and TRBJ1-5): KAGVTQTPRYLIKTRGQQVTLSCSPISGHRSVSWYQQTPGQGLQFLFEYFSETQRNKGNFPGRFSGRQFSNSRSEMNVSTLELGDSALYLCASSLGGENQPQHFGDGTRLSIL.

The table lists this clonotype with a few counts. This rearrangement joins TRBV4-3 to TRBJ2-1; D perhaps matches TRBD1 (6 bases). Germline CDR1 is LGHNA and CDR2 is YSLEER. The CDR3 spans 16 residues. V lost 3 bases, J lost 1 base, and 13 bases lay in between. The CDR3 region has the DNA TGCGCCAGCAGCCAGGGGGCAGGGACGTCCTACAATGAGCAGTTCTTC. Translating it yields CASSQGAGTSYNEQFF.

This clonotype was observed a handful of times. The chain links TRBV6-2 or TRBV6-3 to TRBJ1-1, with D tentatively TRBD1 (5 bases). CDR3 length: 16 amino acids. Deletions cut 4 bases from V and 4 bases from J, with 19 bases between. The germline gives CDR1 MNHEY, CDR2 SVGEGT. Here the CDR3 reads CASSLPIGASITEAFF. CDR3 nucleotide sequence: TGTGCCAGCAGTTTACCGATAGGGGCCTCGATCACTGAAGCTTTCTTT.

This clonotype has ten or more counts. The chain is built from TRBV11-2 and TRBJ2-5; D uncertain. Germline loops: CDR1 SGHAT, CDR2 FQNNGV. The CDR3 runs to 14 residues. The germline V and J ends were trimmed by 3 bases and 5 bases, with 13 bases remaining between them. CDR3 sequence: CASSFAGVGETQYF. In nucleotides, the CDR3 is TGTGCCAGCAGCTTCGCCGGTGTTGGGGAGACCCAGTACTTC.

This chain uses TRBV4-2 with TRBJ2-7; D is unclear. This CDR3 comprises 14 residues. From germline, CDR1 is LGHNA and CDR2 YNFKEQ. V lost 1 base, J lost 2 bases, and 9 bases lay in between. Written as DNA, the CDR3 is TGTGCCAGCAGCCAAGTATCGAAGCCCTACGAGCAGTACTTC. It specifies CASSQVSKPYEQYF.

This clonotype was seen only a few times. The chain carries TRBV21-1 and TRBJ1-1. TRBV21-1 represents a pseudogene. The CDR3 runs to 10 residues. CDR3 in amino acids: CASSIPEAFF. As DNA, the CDR3 is TGTGCCAGCAGCATCCCTGAAGCTTTCTTT.

The V call is TRBV4-2, the J call TRBJ1-5; D call uncertain. V was pared by 5 bases and J by 0 bases, with 20 bases between. CDR3 size: 18 residues. Germline CDR1 is LGHNA and CDR2 is YNFKEQ. The DNA for the CDR3 is TGTGCCAGCAGCGCACGTCTTGTGGCTTGGGATAGCAATCAGCCCCAGCATTTT. It yields the protein CASSARLVAWDSNQPQHF.

V is TRBV29-1 and J is TRBJ2-1; 8 bases line up with TRBD1. The J segment lost 3 bases and the V segment lost 1 base, leaving 2 bases of the junction unmatched. Per germline, CDR1 SQVTM and CDR2 ANQGSEA. The length of the CDR3 is 14 residues. The CDR3 nucleotides are TGCAGCGTTGAAGGGACAGGGAACTACAATGAGCAGTTCTTC. This gives the protein CSVEGTGNYNEQFF.

In its sample, this clonotype was seen many times. V and J are TRBV20-1 and TRBJ2-5; TRBD2 matches at 7 bases. The germline CDR1 and CDR2 sequences are DFQATT and SNEGSKA (reference sequence). The CDR3 sequence is 16 residues long. With 0 bases clipped from V and 3 bases from J, the junction kept 10 bases outside the gene matches. The CDR3 region has the DNA TGCAGTGCTAGAGATGTGGGGAGGGCGGCGGAAGAGACCCAGTACTTC. Translated, it gives CSARDVGRAAEETQYF.

In its sample, this clonotype was seen a few times. The chain links TRBV4-2 to TRBJ1-6; 7 nucleotides match TRBD1. Looked up from germline, CDR1 is LGHNA and CDR2 is YNFKEQ. The CDR3 covers 15 residues. Losses at the gene ends were 1 base for V and 5 bases for J; bases not matched to a gene: 2. The CDR3 loop reads CASSQVGQDNSPLHF. CDR3 coding DNA: TGTGCCAGCAGCCAAGTAGGACAGGATAATTCACCCCTCCACTTT.

There are many counts of this clonotype. The chain couples TRBV5-1 to TRBJ2-1; the D gene could be TRBD1 or TRBD2 (6 bases each). Trimming left V 1 base short and J 1 base short, with 9 bases between. Germline V gene data show CDR1 as SGHRS and CDR2 as YFSETQ. This CDR3 has 15 amino acids. CDR3 sequence reads: CASSLRGESYNEQFF. Written as DNA, the CDR3 is TGCGCCAGCAGCTTGAGGGGGGAATCCTACAATGAGCAGTTCTTC.

This clonotype was seen only a few times. This chain uses TRBV5-1 with TRBJ2-1, with no clear D. CDR1 and CDR2 (germline): SGHRS, YFSETQ. CDR3 length equals 13 residues. V lost 2 bases and J lost 7, with 10 bases in between. Here the CDR3 DNA reads TGCGCCAGCAGCTTAGGCCCTACTAATGAGCAGTTCTTC. Its protein product is CASSLGPTNEQFF.

V is TRBV3-1 and J is TRBJ1-6; TRBD1 aligns across 7 bases. This CDR3 region has 14 residues. Trimming cost V 5 bases and J 7 bases; bases outside gene matches: 5. Germline loops: CDR1 LGHDT, CDR2 YNNKEL (reference sequence). The CDR3 DNA is TGTGCCAGCAGCAATAACAGGGGAAATTCACCCCTCCACTTT. It translates to CASSNNRGNSPLHF.

This clonotype was seen ten or more times. The rearrangement joins TRBV29-1 to TRBJ1-1; maybe TRBD1 (6 bases). The germline V gene encodes CDR1 SQVTM and CDR2 ANQGSEA. V was cut by 8 bases and J by 3 bases, with 10 bases left in between. The CDR3 length is 11 residues. The CDR3, as DNA: TGCAGCCTACGGACAGACACTGAAGCTTTCTTT. Translating it yields CSLRTDTEAFF.

This clonotype has a count of ten or more. This rearrangement joins TRBV11-2 to TRBJ1-2, with 8 nucleotides matching TRBD1. With 3 bases clipped from V and 4 bases from J, the junction kept 4 bases outside the gene matches. The CDR3 has 14 amino acids. Germline CDR1 is SGHAT and CDR2 is FQNNGV. The CDR3 sequence is CASSLDRASYGYTF. The DNA for the CDR3 is TGTGCCAGCAGCTTGGACAGGGCCTCCTATGGCTACACCTTC.